This T cell receptor (beta chain) was observed in a study of blood T cell repertoires in COVID-19. Study-wide context: Acute and convalescent COVID-19 specimens originated in the United States, Italy and Spain. Sources were T cells, B-cell-depleted T cells, or PBMCs; the material itself was cDNA or gDNA.

Original processing notes: By means of reference gene primer amplification, nucleated cell counts were estimated. Produced via immunoSEQ multiplex PCR; TCRdb's table is partial and in-frame only. The V and J calls and the clone size are those of that table, but D and trimming were determined from the DNA. The sample has about 63,000 clones, 88% seen once. The CDR3 extends over 14 amino acids. The germline V gene has CDR1 WNHNN and CDR2 SYGVQD (reference sequence). Trimming at V came to 6 bases and at J to 0 bases, leaving 3 bases not matched to a gene. This TCR was recovered from a human donor in a cohort sampled during active COVID-19. The sequencing input was peripheral blood. The chain carries TRBV10-1 and TRBJ2-3; TRBD2 matches 7 bases. The CDR3 here is CASRSGTSTDTQYF. For the CDR3, the DNA is TGCGCCAGCAGGAGCGGGACTAGCACAGATACGCAGTATTTT.